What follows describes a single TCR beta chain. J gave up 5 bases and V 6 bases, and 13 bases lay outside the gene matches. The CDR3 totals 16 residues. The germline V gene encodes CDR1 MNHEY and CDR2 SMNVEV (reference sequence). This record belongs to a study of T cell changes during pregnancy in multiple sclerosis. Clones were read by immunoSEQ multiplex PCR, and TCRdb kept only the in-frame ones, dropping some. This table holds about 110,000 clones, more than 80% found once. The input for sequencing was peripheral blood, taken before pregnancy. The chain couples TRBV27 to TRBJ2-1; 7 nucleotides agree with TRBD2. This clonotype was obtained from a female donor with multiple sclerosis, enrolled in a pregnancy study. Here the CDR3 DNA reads TGTGCCAGCAGGGAACCGCGGGGGTCCCTGAACAATGAGCAGTTCTTC. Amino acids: CASREPRGSLNNEQFF.